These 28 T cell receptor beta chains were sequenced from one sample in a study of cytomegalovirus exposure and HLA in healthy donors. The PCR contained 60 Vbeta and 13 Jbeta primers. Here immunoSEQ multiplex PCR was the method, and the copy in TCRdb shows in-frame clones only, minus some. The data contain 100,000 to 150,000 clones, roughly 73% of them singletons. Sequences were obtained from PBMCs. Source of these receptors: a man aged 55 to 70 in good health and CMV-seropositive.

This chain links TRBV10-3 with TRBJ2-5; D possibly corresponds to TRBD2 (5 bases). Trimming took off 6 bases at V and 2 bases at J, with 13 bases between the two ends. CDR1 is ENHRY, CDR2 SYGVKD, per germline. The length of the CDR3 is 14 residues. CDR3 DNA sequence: TGTGCCATCAGGACACGCGGGCCTCAAGAGACCCAGTACTTC. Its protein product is CAIRTRGPQETQYF.

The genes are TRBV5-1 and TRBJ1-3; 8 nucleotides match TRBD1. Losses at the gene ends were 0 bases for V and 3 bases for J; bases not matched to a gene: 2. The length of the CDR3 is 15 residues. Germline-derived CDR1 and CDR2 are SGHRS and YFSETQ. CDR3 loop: CASSLDRGSGNTIYF. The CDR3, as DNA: TGCGCCAGCAGCTTGGACAGGGGGAGTGGAAACACCATATATTTT.

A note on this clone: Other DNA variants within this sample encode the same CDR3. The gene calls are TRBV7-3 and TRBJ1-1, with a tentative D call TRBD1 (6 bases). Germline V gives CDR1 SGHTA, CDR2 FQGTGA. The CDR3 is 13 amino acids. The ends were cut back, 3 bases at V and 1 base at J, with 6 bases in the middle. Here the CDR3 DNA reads TGTGCCAGCAGCTTGGGACAGAACACTGAAGCTTTCTTT. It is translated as CASSLGQNTEAFF.

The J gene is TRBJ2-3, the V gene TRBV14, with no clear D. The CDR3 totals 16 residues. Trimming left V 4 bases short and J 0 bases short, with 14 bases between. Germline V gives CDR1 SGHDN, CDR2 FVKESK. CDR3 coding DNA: TGTGCCAGCAGCCGCCTTCGGTACTCTAGCACAGATACGCAGTATTTT. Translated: CASSRLRYSSTDTQYF.

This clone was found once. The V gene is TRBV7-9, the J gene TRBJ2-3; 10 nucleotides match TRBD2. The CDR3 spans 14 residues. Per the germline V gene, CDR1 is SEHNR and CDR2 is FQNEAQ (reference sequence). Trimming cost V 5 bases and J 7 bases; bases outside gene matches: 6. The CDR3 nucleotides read TGTGCCAGCAGCAGGACTAGCGGCGCAAATACGCAGTATTTT. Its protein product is CASSRTSGANTQYF. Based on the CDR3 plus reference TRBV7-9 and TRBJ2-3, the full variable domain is DTGVSQNPRHKITKRGQNVTFRCDPISEHNRLYWYRQTLGQGPEFLTYFQNEAQLEKSRLLSDRFSAERPKGSFSTLEIQRTEQGDSAMYLCASSRTSGANTQYFGPGTRLTVL.

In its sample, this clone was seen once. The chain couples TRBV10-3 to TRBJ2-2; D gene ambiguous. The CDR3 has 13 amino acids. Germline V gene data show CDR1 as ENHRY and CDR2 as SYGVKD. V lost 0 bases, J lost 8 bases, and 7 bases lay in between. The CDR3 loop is CAISESTPGELFF. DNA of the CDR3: TGTGCCATCAGTGAGTCGACACCTGGGGAGCTGTTTTTT.

CDR3 sequence reads: CASSEGTDEKLFF. DNA for the CDR3: TGTGCCAGCTCGGAGGGGACTGATGAAAAACTGTTTTTT. V and J are TRBV18 and TRBJ1-4; weak D call: TRBD1 (5 bases). CDR1 is KGHSH and CDR2 is LQKENI in the germline V gene. V was clipped by 6 bases and J by 6 bases, with 11 bases between them. This CDR3 contains 13 residues.

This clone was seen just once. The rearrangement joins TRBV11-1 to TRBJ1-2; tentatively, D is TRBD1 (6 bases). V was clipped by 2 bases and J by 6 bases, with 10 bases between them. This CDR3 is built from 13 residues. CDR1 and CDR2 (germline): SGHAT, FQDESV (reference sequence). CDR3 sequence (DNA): TGTGCCAGCAGCTTAAAACAGGGAGATGGCTACACCTTC. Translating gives CASSLKQGDGYTF.

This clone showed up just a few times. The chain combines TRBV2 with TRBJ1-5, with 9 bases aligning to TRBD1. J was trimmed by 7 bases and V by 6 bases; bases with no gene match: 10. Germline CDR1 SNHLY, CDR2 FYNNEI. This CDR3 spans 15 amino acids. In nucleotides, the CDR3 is TGTGCCAGCAGCGTTACCGGGACAGGGAGACAGCCCCAGCATTTT. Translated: CASSVTGTGRQPQHF.

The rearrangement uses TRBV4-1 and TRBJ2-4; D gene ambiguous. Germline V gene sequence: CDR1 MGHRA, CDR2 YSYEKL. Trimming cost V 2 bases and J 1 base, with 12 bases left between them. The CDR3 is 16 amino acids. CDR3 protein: CASSQPLTDAKNIQYF. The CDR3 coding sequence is TGCGCCAGCAGCCAACCCCTTACAGACGCCAAAAACATTCAGTACTTC.

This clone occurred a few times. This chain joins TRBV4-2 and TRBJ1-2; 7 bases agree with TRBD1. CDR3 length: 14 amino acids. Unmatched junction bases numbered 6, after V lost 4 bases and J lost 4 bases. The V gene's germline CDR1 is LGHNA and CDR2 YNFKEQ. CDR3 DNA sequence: TGTGCCAGCAGCCGACCCGACAGGGCCTATGGCTACACCTTC. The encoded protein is CASSRPDRAYGYTF.

CDR3 DNA: TGTGCCAGCAGACGGACAGCGGGGTCCCAGTACTTC. Amino acid sequence: CASRRTAGSQYF. V gene TRBV28 combines with J gene TRBJ2-5, with D perhaps matching TRBD2 (7 bases). V was pared by 6 bases and J by 9 bases, with 14 bases between. The CDR3 spans 12 residues. Germline V CDR1 and CDR2: MDHEN, SYDVKM.

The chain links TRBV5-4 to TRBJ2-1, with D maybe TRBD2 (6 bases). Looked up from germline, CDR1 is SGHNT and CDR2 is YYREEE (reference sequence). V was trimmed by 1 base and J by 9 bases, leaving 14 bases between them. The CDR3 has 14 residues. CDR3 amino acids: CASSLMGGRGEQFF. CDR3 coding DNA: TGTGCCAGCAGCTTGATGGGGGGACGGGGTGAGCAGTTCTTC.

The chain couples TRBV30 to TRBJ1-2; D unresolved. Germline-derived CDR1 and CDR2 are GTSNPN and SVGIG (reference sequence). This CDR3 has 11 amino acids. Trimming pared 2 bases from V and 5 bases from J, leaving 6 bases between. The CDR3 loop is CAWSTVYGYTF. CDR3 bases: TGTGCCTGGAGTACAGTTTATGGCTACACCTTC.

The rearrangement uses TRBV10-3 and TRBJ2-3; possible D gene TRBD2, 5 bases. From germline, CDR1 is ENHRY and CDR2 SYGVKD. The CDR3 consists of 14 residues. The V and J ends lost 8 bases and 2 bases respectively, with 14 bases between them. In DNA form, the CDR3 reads TGTGCCATCTCCGGCCCGGGGTCCACAGATACGCAGTATTTT. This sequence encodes CAISGPGSTDTQYF.

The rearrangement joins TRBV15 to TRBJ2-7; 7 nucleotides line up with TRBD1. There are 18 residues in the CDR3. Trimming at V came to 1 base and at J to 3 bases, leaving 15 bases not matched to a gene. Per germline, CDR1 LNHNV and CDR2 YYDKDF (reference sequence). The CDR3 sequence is CATSRGAARGGLGYEQYF. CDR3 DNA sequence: TGTGCCACCAGCAGAGGGGCCGCCCGAGGGGGCCTAGGCTACGAGCAGTACTTC.

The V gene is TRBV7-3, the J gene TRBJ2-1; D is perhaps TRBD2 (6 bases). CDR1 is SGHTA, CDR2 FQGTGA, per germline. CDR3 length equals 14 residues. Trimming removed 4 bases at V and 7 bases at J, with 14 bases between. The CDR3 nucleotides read TGTGCCAGCAGCTCGGGACTGCCCGGGAATGAGCAGTTCTTC. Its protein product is CASSSGLPGNEQFF.

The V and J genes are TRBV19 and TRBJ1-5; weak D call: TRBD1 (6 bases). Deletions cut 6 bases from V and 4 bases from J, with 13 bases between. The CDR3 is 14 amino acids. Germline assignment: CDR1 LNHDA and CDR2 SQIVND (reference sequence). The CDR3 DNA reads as TGTGCCAGTAGCCTCAAGGGGGGGAATCAGCCCCAGCATTTT. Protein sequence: CASSLKGGNQPQHF.

The CDR3 is CASRQGPDSPLHF. In DNA form, the CDR3 reads TGTGCCAGCAGACAGGGCCCGGATTCACCCCTCCACTTT. This rearrangement joins TRBV6-4 to TRBJ1-6; D may be TRBD1 (6 bases). The CDR3 sequence is 13 residues long. CDR1 and CDR2 (germline): MRHNA, SNTAGT. Trimming shortened V by 6 bases and J by 8 bases, and 11 bases separated the two germline ends.

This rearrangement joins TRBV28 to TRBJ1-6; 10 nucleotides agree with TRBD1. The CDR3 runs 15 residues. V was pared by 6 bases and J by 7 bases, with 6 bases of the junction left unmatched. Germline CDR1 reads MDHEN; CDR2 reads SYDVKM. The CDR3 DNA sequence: TGTGCCAGCAGCGAATTGACAGGGGGCAATTCACCCCTCCACTTT. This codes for CASSELTGGNSPLHF. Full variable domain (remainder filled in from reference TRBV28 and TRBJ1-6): DVKVTQSSRYLVKRTGEKVFLECVQDMDHENMFWYRQDPGLGLRLIYFSYDVKMKEKGDIPEGYSVSREKKERFSLILESASTNQTSMYLCASSELTGGNSPLHFGNGTRLTVT.

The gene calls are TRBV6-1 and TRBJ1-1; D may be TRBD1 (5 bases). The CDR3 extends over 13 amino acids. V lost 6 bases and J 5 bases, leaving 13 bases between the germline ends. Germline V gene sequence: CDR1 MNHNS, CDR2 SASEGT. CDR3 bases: TGTGCCAGCAGGATTCATGACAGTACTGAAGCTTTCTTT. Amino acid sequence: CASRIHDSTEAFF.

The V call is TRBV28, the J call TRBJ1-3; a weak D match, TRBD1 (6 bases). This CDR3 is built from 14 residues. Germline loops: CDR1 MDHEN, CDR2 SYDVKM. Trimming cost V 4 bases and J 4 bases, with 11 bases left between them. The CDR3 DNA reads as TGTGCCAGCAGTTACACAGGGTTCGGAAACACCATATATTTT. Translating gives CASSYTGFGNTIYF.

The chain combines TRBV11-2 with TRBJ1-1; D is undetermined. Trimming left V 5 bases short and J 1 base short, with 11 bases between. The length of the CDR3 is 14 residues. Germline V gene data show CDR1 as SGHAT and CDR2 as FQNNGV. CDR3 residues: CASSIGGPNTEAFF. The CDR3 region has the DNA TGTGCCAGCAGCATCGGAGGCCCGAACACTGAAGCTTTCTTT.

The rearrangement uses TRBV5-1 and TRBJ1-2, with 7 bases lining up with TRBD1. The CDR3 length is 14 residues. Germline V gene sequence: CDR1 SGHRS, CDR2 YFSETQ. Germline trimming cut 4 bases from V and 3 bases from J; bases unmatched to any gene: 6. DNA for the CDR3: TGCGCCAGCAGCATGGACAGGCCTTACTATGGCTACACCTTC. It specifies CASSMDRPYYGYTF.

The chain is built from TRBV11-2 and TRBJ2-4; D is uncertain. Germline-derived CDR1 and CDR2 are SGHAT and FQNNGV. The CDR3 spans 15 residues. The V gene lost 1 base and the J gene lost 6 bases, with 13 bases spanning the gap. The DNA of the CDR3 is TGTGCCAGCAGCTTAGGAGGCTTTTCAACAAACATTCAGTACTTC. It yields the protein CASSLGGFSTNIQYF.

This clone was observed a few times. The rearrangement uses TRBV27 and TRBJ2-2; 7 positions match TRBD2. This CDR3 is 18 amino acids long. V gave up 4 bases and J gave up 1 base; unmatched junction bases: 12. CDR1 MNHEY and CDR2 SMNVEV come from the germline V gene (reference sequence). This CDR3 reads CASSYLAGIAGNTGELFF. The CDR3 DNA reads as TGTGCCAGCAGTTATCTGGCGGGTATAGCGGGGAACACCGGGGAGCTGTTTTTT.

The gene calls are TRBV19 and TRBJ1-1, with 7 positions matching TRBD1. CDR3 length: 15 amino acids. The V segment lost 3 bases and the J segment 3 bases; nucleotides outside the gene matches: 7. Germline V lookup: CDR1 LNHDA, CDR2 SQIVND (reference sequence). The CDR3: CASSIDRAGHTEAFF. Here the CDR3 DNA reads TGTGCCAGTAGTATCGACAGGGCCGGGCACACTGAAGCTTTCTTT.

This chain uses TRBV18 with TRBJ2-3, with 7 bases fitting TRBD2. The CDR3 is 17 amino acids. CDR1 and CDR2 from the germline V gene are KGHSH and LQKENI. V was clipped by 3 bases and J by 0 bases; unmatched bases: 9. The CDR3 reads CASSPSLAESSTDTQYF. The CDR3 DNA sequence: TGTGCCAGCTCACCCAGCCTAGCGGAGTCTAGCACAGATACGCAGTATTTT.